These 24 T cell receptor beta chains were sequenced from one sample in a study of OX40 agonist ivuxolimab in advanced cancers. Profiling relied on immunoSEQ multiplex PCR, and the TCRdb table lists in-frame clones only, not all of them. The data show some 80,000 clones, around 87% seen once. Sequenced here: CD4+ or CD8+ T cells sorted from blood, sampled in a trial of the OX40 agonist ivuxolimab. The receptors here all came from an adult with an advanced solid tumor such as melanoma, head and neck, liver or kidney cancer.

The V and J genes are TRBV27 and TRBJ2-5, with TRBD1 matching over 9 bases. V dropped 4 bases and J dropped 4; count of bases not matched to a gene: 7. The CDR3 runs 15 residues. Germline-derived CDR1 and CDR2 are MNHEY and SMNVEV (reference sequence). The CDR3 DNA reads as TGTGCCAGCAGTTCGTACAGGGGGCTGGGAGAGACCCAGTACTTC. This gives the protein CASSSYRGLGETQYF.

The chain links TRBV10-3 to TRBJ2-7; D assignment may be TRBD1 or TRBD2 (5 bases each). With 1 base removed from V and 12 bases from J, the gap between germline ends came to 16 bases. Germline V gene lookup returns CDR1 ENHRY and CDR2 SYGVKD. This CDR3 is built from 13 residues. CDR3 DNA sequence: TGTGCCATCAGTGAGTGGGGGAGCGATGGAGGGTACTTC. Encoded protein: CAISEWGSDGGYF.

This rearrangement joins TRBV29-1 to TRBJ1-1, with 9 positions matching TRBD1. CDR1 and CDR2 from the germline V gene are SQVTM and ANQGSEA. CDR3 length equals 13 residues. The junction had 8 bases not matched to a gene; V was cut back by 7 bases and J by 5 bases. CDR3 in amino acids: CSARQGEETEAFF. The CDR3 bases are TGCAGCGCCCGACAGGGGGAAGAGACTGAAGCTTTCTTT.

The chain employs TRBV19 and TRBJ1-2; 7 nucleotides line up with TRBD1. V dropped 3 bases and J dropped 1; count of bases not matched to a gene: 2. Germline CDR1 is LNHDA and CDR2 is SQIVND (reference sequence). This CDR3 spans 14 amino acids. CDR3 coding DNA: TGTGCCAGTAGTATTCAGGGGGTTAACTATGGCTACACCTTC. Amino acid sequence: CASSIQGVNYGYTF.

The chain carries TRBV18 and TRBJ2-3, with D hard to call. CDR1 is KGHSH and CDR2 is LQKENI in the germline V gene. The CDR3 loop spans 19 amino acids. V was pared by 4 bases and J by 0 bases, with 23 bases between. The CDR3 here is CASSLSRQSLQTSTDTQYF. CDR3 coding DNA: TGTGCCAGCTCACTATCACGACAATCCCTCCAAACTAGCACAGATACGCAGTATTTT.

The CDR3 spells CASRPTQGNTEAFF. Here the CDR3 DNA reads TGTGCCAGCAGGCCGACTCAGGGGAACACTGAAGCTTTCTTT. This chain joins TRBV28 and TRBJ1-1; a weak D match, TRBD1 (5 bases). Deletions cut 6 bases from V and 1 base from J, with 12 bases between. CDR1 MDHEN and CDR2 SYDVKM come from the germline V gene. This CDR3 is 14 amino acids long.

This clone has more than one count but fewer than ten. The chain is built from TRBV4-1 and TRBJ2-7; D might be TRBD2 (6 bases). Trimming removed 5 bases at V and 4 bases at J, with 18 bases between. The CDR3 extends over 15 amino acids. Germline V gene data show CDR1 as MGHRA and CDR2 as YSYEKL. The CDR3 here is CASSFVGMGGYEQYF. CDR3 nucleotides: TGCGCCAGCAGCTTCGTCGGTATGGGAGGTTACGAGCAGTACTTC.

The J gene is TRBJ2-2, the V gene TRBV23-1; D may match TRBD1 or TRBD2 (5 bases each). TRBV23-1 is filed as an ORF, its function uncertain. This CDR3 region has 16 residues. V lost 4 bases to trimming and J lost 6 bases, with 18 bases between them. CDR3 residues: CASSRRGRARPGELFF. The CDR3 nucleotides are TGCGCCAGCAGTCGACGGGGCAGGGCTAGACCCGGGGAGCTGTTTTTT.

The V gene is TRBV29-1, the J gene TRBJ2-2, with D possibly TRBD2 on 5 matching bases. The CDR3 runs 14 residues. The germline gives CDR1 SQVTM, CDR2 ANQGSEA. V was trimmed by 5 bases and J by 4 bases, leaving 14 bases between them. The CDR3 loop is CSVPWGEGTGELFF. The CDR3 DNA sequence: TGCAGCGTTCCTTGGGGAGAGGGCACCGGGGAGCTGTTTTTT.

J is TRBJ2-2 and V is TRBV5-6; 9 nucleotides line up with TRBD2. The V gene's germline CDR1 is SGHDT and CDR2 YYEEEE. The CDR3 runs 15 residues. J was trimmed by 6 bases and V by 4 bases; bases with no gene match: 7. CDR3 sequence (DNA): TGTGCCAGCAGCCCAGGAAGCGGGAGGCCCGGGGAGCTGTTTTTT. Its translation: CASSPGSGRPGELFF.

This rearrangement joins TRBV6-5 to TRBJ1-4; D remains unclear. V lost 2 bases to trimming and J lost 7 bases, with 11 bases between them. This CDR3 spans 14 amino acids. Germline assignment: CDR1 MNHEY and CDR2 SVGAGI. The CDR3 sequence: CASSYRSVGEKLFF. The CDR3 coding sequence is TGTGCCAGCAGTTACAGGAGTGTTGGTGAAAAACTGTTTTTT.

The chain is built from TRBV5-4 and TRBJ2-3; 8 nucleotides match TRBD2. From germline, CDR1 is SGHNT and CDR2 YYREEE (reference sequence). V lost 4 bases and J lost 5; bases outside the gene matches: 12. This CDR3 comprises 16 residues. The CDR3, as DNA: TGTGCCAGCAGCAACACGGCAAGCGGGAGAGGAGATACGCAGTATTTT. It encodes CASSNTASGRGDTQYF.

V usage is TRBV7-2 and J usage is TRBJ2-1; D gene uncertain. CDR3 length equals 14 residues. From germline, CDR1 is SGHTA and CDR2 FQGNSA. Trimming removed 1 base at V and 2 bases at J, with 6 bases between. Here the CDR3 reads CASSLDGAYNEQFF. CDR3 DNA: TGTGCCAGCAGCTTAGATGGCGCCTACAATGAGCAGTTCTTC.

The chain combines TRBV11-2 with TRBJ2-1; no clear D gene. The CDR3 consists of 14 residues. The V gene lost 1 base and the J gene lost 3 bases, with 7 bases spanning the gap. Germline V gene sequence: CDR1 SGHAT, CDR2 FQNNGV. CDR3 protein: CASSLVSLYNEQFF. DNA for the CDR3: TGTGCCAGCAGCTTAGTTAGTCTCTACAATGAGCAGTTCTTC.

V gene TRBV21-1 combines with J gene TRBJ1-4; the table's D call, TRBD1, was not checked against the DNA. TRBV21-1 is listed as a pseudogene. This CDR3 region has 15 residues. CDR3 bases: TGTGCCAGCAGTCGGGCTCACAGGGTTGGTGAAAAACTGTTTTTT. Its protein product is CASSRAHRVGEKLFF.

The chain couples TRBV7-8 to TRBJ2-5, with D hard to call. Deletions cut 5 bases from V and 2 bases from J, with 9 bases between. The CDR3 extends over 13 amino acids. Germline values: CDR1 SGHVS, CDR2 FQNEAQ. For the CDR3, the DNA is TGTGCCAGCAGCCGCACGGTTCAAGAGACCCAGTACTTC. It specifies CASSRTVQETQYF.

This rearrangement joins TRBV7-2 to TRBJ2-3; D is uncertain. CDR3 size: 14 residues. The V end lost 1 base, the J end lost 3 bases, and 8 bases lay between the germline ends. Per germline, CDR1 SGHTA and CDR2 FQGNSA. The CDR3 nucleotides are TGTGCCAGCAGCTTAGGGCGGTCAACAGATACGCAGTATTTT. This codes for CASSLGRSTDTQYF.

The genes are TRBV6-5 and TRBJ2-5; 10 bases map to TRBD1. V was pared by 2 bases and J by 5 bases, with 5 bases of the junction left unmatched. Germline V gene sequence: CDR1 MNHEY, CDR2 SVGAGI. This CDR3 has 15 residues. CDR3 coding DNA: TGTGCCAGCAGTTACGGGGACAGGGGACGGGAGACCCAGTACTTC. Amino acid sequence: CASSYGDRGRETQYF.

Only one count was recorded for this clone. This chain joins TRBV7-2 and TRBJ2-2; 11 positions agree with TRBD2. Per the germline V gene, CDR1 is SGHTA and CDR2 is FQGNSA. This CDR3 has 16 amino acids. Losses at the gene ends were 1 base for V and 3 bases for J; bases not matched to a gene: 1. The CDR3 reads CASSLVAGGHTGELFF. DNA of the CDR3: TGTGCCAGCAGCTTAGTAGCGGGGGGGCACACCGGGGAGCTGTTTTTT.

The gene calls are TRBV18 and TRBJ1-1, with unresolved D. V was cut by 1 base and J by 1 base, with 10 bases left in between. Germline CDR1 and CDR2: KGHSH and LQKENI. The CDR3 covers 15 residues. CDR3 sequence reads: CASSPLPVQNTEAFF. Written as DNA, the CDR3 is TGTGCCAGCTCACCACTCCCTGTCCAGAACACTGAAGCTTTCTTT.

The chain recombines TRBV6-1 with TRBJ1-2; D remains unclear. Germline CDR1 MNHNS, CDR2 SASEGT. V shed 2 bases and J shed 4 bases, with 11 bases lying between them. The length of the CDR3 is 14 residues. Here the CDR3 reads CASSEQVHSYGYTF. CDR3 DNA: TGTGCCAGCAGTGAACAGGTCCACTCCTATGGCTACACCTTC.

This clone was observed a handful of times. The gene calls are TRBV6-5 and TRBJ1-2; 9 positions agree with TRBD1. Germline CDR1 reads MNHEY; CDR2 reads SVGAGI. The CDR3 is 14 amino acids. The V and J ends lost 5 bases and 4 bases, in that order; junction bases with no gene match: 5. The CDR3 DNA sequence: TGTGCCAGCAGTGGACAGGGGAAGTCCTATGGCTACACCTTC. Amino acid sequence: CASSGQGKSYGYTF.

The genes are TRBV6-1 and TRBJ1-5; 8 bases line up with TRBD1. J lost 9 bases, V lost 2 bases, and 9 bases had no gene match. The CDR3 consists of 15 residues. Germline V CDR1 and CDR2: MNHNS, SASEGT. The CDR3: CASSEMAGGRLPQHF. The CDR3 DNA is TGTGCCAGCAGTGAAATGGCAGGGGGCCGATTGCCCCAGCATTTT.

The rearrangement links TRBV9 to TRBJ2-3; 9 positions match TRBD2. The CDR3 covers 14 residues. J was trimmed by 4 bases and V by 2 bases; bases with no gene match: 2. Germline V lookup: CDR1 SGDLS, CDR2 YYNGEE. The CDR3 sequence is CASSVREGPDTQYF. The CDR3 nucleotides read TGTGCCAGCAGCGTGCGGGAGGGCCCAGATACGCAGTATTTT.